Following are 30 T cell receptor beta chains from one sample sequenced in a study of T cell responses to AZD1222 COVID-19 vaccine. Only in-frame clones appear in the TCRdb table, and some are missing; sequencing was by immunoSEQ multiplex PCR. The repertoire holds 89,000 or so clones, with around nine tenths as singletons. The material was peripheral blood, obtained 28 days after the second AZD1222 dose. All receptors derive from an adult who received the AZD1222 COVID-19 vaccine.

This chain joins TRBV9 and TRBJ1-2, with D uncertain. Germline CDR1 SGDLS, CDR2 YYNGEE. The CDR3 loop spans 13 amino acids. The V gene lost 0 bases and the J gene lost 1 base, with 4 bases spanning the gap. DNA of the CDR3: TGTGCCAGCAGCGTAGCCGGTAACTATGGCTACACCTTC. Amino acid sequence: CASSVAGNYGYTF.

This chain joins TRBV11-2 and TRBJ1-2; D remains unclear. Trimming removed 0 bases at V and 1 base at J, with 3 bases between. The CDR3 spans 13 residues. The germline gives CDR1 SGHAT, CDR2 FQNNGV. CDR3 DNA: TGTGCCAGCAGCTTAGAGGTTAACTATGGCTACACCTTC. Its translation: CASSLEVNYGYTF.

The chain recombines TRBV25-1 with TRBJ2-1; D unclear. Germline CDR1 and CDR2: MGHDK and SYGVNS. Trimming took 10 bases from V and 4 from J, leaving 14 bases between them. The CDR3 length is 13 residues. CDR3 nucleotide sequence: TGTGCCACCCAGACCTGGCCATACAATGAGCAGTTCTTC. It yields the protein CATQTWPYNEQFF.

The CDR3 spells CASSLGGGETQYF. The CDR3 nucleotides read TGCGCCAGCAGCTTGGGGGGTGGTGAGACCCAGTACTTC. This rearrangement joins TRBV5-1 to TRBJ2-5; unclear D gene. Germline loops: CDR1 SGHRS, CDR2 YFSETQ. The CDR3 spans 13 residues. Trimming removed 0 bases at V and 5 bases at J, with 8 bases between.

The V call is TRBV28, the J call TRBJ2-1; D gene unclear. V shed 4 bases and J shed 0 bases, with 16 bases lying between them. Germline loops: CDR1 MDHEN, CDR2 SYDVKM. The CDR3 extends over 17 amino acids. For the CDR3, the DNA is TGTGCCAGCAGTTATCCGAGTACCCTTCGCTCCTACAATGAGCAGTTCTTC. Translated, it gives CASSYPSTLRSYNEQFF. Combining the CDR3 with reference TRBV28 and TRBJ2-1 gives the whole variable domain DVKVTQSSRYLVKRTGEKVFLECVQDMDHENMFWYRQDPGLGLRLIYFSYDVKMKEKGDIPEGYSVSREKKERFSLILESASTNQTSMYLCASSYPSTLRSYNEQFFGPGTRLTVL.

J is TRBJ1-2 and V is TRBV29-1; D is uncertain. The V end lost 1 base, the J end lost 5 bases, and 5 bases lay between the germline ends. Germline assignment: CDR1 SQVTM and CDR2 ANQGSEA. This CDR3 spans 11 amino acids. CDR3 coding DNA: TGCAGCGTTGAAGCAGAATATGGCTACACCTTC. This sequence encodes CSVEAEYGYTF.

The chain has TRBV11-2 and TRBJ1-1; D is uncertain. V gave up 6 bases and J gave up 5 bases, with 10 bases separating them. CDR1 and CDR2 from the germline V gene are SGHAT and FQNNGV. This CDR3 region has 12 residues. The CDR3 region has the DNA TGTGCCAGCAGTCCACAGCGGACTGAAGCTTTCTTT. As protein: CASSPQRTEAFF.

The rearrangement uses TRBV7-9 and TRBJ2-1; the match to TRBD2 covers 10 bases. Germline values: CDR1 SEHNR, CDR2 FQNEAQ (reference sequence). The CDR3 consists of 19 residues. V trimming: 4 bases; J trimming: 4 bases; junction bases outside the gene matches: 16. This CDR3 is CASSSPPGLAGAVYNEQFF. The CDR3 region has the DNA TGTGCCAGCAGCTCCCCGCCAGGGCTAGCGGGAGCGGTGTACAATGAGCAGTTCTTC.

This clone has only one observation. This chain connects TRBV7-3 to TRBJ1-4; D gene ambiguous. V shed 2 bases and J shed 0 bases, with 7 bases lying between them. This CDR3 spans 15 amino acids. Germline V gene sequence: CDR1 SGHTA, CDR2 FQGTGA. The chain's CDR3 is CASSLGVATNEKLFF. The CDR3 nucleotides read TGTGCCAGCAGCTTAGGGGTTGCAACTAATGAAAAACTGTTTTTT.

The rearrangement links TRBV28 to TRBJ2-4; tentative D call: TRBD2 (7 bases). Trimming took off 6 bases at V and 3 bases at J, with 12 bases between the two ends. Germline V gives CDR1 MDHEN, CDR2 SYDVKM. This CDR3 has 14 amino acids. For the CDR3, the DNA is TGTGCCAGCAGAATAGGGGGGGGCAAAAACATTCAGTACTTC. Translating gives CASRIGGGKNIQYF.

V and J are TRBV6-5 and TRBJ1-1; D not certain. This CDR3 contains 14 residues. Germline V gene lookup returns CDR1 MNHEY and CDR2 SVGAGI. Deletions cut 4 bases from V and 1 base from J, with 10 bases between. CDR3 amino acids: CASSSQHPNTEAFF. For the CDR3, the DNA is TGTGCCAGCAGTTCACAGCACCCGAACACTGAAGCTTTCTTT.

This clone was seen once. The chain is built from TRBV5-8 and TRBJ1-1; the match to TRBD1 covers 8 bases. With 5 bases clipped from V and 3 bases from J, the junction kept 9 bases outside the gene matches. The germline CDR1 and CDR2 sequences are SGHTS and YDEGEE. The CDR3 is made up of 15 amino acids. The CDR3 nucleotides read TGTGCCAGCAGAACCCGGACAGGGATAGACACTGAAGCTTTCTTT. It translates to CASRTRTGIDTEAFF.

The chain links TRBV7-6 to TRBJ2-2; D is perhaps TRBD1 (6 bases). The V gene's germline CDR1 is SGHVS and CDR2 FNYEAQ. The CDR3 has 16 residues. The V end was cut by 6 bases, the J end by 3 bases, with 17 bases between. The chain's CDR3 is CASSPIGRGYTGELFF. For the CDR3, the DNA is TGTGCCAGCAGTCCTATTGGCAGGGGCTACACCGGGGAGCTGTTTTTT. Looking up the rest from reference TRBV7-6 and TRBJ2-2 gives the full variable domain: GAGVSQSPRYKVTKRGQDVALRCDPISGHVSLYWYRQALGQGPEFLTYFNYEAQQDKSGLPNDRFSAERPEGSISTLTIQRTEQRDSAMYRCASSPIGRGYTGELFFGEGSRLTVL.

The DNA of the CDR3 is TGTGCCAGCAGCTTAATGGGAGCGCCGAGCTCCTACAATGAGCAGTTCTTC. It is translated as CASSLMGAPSSYNEQFF. The chain uses TRBV7-3 and TRBJ2-1; TRBD2 is a possible D gene (5 bases). Trimming took 1 base from V and 0 from J, leaving 13 bases between them. The CDR3 sequence is 17 residues long. CDR1 is SGHTA and CDR2 is FQGTGA in the germline V gene. Based on the CDR3 plus reference TRBV7-3 and TRBJ2-1, the full variable domain is GAGVSQTPSNKVTEKGKYVELRCDPISGHTALYWYRQSLGQGPEFLIYFQGTGAADDSGLPNDRFFAVRPEGSVSTLKIQRTERGDSAVYLCASSLMGAPSSYNEQFFGPGTRLTVL.

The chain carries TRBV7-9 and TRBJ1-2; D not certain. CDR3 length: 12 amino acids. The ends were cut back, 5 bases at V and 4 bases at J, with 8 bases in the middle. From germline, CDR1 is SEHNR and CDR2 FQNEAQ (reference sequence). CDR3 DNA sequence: TGTGCCAGCAGCCTGACGGGCTATGGCTACACCTTC. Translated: CASSLTGYGYTF.

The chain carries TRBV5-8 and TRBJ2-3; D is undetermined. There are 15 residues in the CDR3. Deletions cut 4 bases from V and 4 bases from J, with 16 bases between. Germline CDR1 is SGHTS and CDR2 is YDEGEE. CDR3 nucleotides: TGTGCCAGCAGCCCCCACGTCTACGCGGCAGATACGCAGTATTTT. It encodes CASSPHVYAADTQYF.

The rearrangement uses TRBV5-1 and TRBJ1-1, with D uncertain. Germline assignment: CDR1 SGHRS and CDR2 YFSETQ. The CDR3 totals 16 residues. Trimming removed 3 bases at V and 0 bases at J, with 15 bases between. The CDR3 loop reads CASSYEGLSVNTEAFF. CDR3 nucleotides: TGCGCCAGCAGCTACGAAGGACTGTCGGTGAACACTGAAGCTTTCTTT.

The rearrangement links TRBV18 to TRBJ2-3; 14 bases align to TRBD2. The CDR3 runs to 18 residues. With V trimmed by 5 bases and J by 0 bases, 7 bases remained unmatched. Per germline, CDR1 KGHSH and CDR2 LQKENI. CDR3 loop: CASSRTSGGPTSTDTQYF. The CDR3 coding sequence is TGTGCCAGCTCAAGGACTAGCGGGGGGCCGACCAGCACAGATACGCAGTATTTT.

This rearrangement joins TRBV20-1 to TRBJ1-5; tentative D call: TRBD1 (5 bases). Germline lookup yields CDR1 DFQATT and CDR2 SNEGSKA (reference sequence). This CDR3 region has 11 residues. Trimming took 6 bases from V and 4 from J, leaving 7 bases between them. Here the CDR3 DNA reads TGCAGTGCACAGGCAAATCAGCCCCAGCATTTT. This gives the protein CSAQANQPQHF.

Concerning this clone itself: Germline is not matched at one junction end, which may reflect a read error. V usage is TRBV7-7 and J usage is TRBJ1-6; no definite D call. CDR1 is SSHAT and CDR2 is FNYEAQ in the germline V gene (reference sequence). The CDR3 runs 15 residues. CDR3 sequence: CASSLRSSYNSPLHF. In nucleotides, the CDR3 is TGTGCTAGCAGCTTAAGATCCTCCTATAATTCACCCCTCCACTTT.

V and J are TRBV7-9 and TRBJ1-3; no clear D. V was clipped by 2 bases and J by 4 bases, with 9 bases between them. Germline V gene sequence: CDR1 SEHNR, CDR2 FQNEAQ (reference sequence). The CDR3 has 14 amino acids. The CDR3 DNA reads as TGTGCCAGCAGCTTAACCTCTGTCGGAAACACCATATATTTT. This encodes CASSLTSVGNTIYF.

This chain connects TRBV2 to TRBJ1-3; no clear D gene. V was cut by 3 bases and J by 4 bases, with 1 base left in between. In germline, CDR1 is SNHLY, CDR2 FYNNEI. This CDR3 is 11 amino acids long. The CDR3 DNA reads TGTGCCAGCAGTGACGGAAACACCATATATTTT. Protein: CASSDGNTIYF.

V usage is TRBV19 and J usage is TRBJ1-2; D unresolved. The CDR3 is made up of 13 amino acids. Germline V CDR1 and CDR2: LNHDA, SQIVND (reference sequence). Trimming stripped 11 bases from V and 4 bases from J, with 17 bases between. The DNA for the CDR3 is TGTGCCGGCGGAACGCGCGGTGGCTATGGCTACACCTTC. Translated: CAGGTRGGYGYTF.

The CDR3 DNA sequence: TGTGCCAGCAGCGATTCCGGACAACCCGTTAAGTACTTC. The encoded protein is CASSDSGQPVKYF. This chain links TRBV7-9 with TRBJ2-7; possible D gene TRBD1, 5 bases. The germline gives CDR1 SEHNR, CDR2 FQNEAQ (reference sequence). CDR3 length equals 13 residues. V was trimmed by 5 bases and J by 11 bases, leaving 19 bases between them.

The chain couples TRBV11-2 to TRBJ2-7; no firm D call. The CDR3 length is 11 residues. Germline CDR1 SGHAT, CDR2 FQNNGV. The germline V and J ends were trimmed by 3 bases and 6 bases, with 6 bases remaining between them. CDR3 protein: CASSFTVEQYF. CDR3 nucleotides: TGTGCCAGCAGCTTCACGGTCGAGCAGTACTTC.

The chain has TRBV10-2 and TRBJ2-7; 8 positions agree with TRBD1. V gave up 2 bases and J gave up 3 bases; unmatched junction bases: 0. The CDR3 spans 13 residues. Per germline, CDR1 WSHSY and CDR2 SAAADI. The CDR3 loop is CASSETGGYEQYF. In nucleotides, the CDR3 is TGCGCCAGCAGTGAGACAGGGGGCTACGAGCAGTACTTC.

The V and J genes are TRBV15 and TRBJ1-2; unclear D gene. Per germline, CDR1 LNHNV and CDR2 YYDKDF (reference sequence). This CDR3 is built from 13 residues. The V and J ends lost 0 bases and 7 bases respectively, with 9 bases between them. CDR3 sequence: CATSRDRGLGYTF. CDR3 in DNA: TGTGCCACCAGCAGAGATCGTGGTCTTGGCTACACCTTC.

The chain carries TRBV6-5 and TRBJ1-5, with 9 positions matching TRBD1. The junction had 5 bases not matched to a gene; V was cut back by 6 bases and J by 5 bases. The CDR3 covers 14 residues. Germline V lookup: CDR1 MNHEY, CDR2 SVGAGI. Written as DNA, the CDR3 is TGTGCCAGCAGAGCAGACAGGGGGGATCAGCCCCAGCATTTT. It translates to CASRADRGDQPQHF.

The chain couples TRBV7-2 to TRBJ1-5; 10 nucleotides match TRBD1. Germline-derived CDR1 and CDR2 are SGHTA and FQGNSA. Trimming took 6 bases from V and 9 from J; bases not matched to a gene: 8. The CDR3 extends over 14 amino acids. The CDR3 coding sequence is TGTGCCAGCAGGGTCGGACAGGGGGATCTGCCCCAGCATTTT. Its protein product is CASRVGQGDLPQHF.

The chain's CDR3 is CASSRGSGYYEQYF. DNA for the CDR3: TGTGCCAGCAGTAGGGGGTCAGGGTACTACGAGCAGTACTTC. V and J are TRBV27 and TRBJ2-7; tentative D call: TRBD1 (6 bases). Germline V lookup: CDR1 MNHEY, CDR2 SMNVEV (reference sequence). Trimming removed 5 bases at V and 3 bases at J, with 14 bases between. CDR3 size: 14 residues.